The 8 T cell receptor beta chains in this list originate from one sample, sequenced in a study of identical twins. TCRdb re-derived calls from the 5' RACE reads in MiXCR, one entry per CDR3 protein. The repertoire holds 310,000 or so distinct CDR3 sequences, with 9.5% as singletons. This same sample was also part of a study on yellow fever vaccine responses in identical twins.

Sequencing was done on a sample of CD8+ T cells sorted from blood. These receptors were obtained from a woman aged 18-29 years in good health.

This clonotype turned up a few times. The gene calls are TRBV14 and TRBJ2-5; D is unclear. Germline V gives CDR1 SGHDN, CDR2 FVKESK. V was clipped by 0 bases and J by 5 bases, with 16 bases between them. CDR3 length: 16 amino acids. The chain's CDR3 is CASSQDSPGPDETQYF. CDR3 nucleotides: TGTGCCAGCAGCCAAGATAGCCCCGGACCGGACGAGACCCAGTACTTC.

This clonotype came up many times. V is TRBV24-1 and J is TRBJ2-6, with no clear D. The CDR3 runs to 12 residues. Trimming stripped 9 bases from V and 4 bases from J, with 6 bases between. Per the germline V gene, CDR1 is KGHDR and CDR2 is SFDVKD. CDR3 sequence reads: CATSLGANVLTF. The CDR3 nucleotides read TGTGCCACCTCGCTAGGGGCCAACGTCCTGACTTTC.

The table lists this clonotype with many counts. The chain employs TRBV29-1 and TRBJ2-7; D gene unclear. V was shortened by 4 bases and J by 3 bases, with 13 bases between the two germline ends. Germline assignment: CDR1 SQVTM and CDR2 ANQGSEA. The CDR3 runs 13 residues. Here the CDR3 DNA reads TGCAGCGTTGTGGCGGACCCCCTCTACGAGCAGTACTTC. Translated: CSVVADPLYEQYF.

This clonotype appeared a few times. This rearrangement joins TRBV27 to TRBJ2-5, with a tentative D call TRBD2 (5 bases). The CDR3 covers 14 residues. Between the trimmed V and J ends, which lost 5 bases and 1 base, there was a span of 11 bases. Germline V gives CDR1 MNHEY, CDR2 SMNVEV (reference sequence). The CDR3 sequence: CASSETRSQETQYF. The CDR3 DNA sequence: TGTGCCAGCAGTGAAACTAGGTCCCAAGAGACCCAGTACTTC.

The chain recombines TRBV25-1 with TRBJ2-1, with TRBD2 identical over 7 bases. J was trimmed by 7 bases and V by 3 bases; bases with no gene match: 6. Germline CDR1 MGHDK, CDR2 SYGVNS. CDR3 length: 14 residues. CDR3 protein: CASSEVGEGNEQFF. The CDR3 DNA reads TGTGCCAGCAGTGAGGTAGGGGAGGGGAATGAGCAGTTCTTC.

CDR3 loop: CSARDRAGPYEQYF. DNA of the CDR3: TGCAGTGCTAGAGATAGGGCAGGGCCCTACGAGCAGTACTTC. The rearrangement uses TRBV20-1 and TRBJ2-7; D is possibly TRBD1 (5 bases). This CDR3 spans 14 amino acids. Germline loops: CDR1 DFQATT, CDR2 SNEGSKA (reference sequence). The V gene lost 0 bases and the J gene lost 2 bases, with 11 bases spanning the gap.

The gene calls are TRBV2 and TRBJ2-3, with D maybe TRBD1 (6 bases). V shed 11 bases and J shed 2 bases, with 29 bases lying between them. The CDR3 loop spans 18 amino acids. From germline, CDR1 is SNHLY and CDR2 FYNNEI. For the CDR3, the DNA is TGTGCCTGCTGTCCTCCTTTATATGGACAGCAGAACACAGATACGCAGTATTTT. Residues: CACCPPLYGQQNTDTQYF.

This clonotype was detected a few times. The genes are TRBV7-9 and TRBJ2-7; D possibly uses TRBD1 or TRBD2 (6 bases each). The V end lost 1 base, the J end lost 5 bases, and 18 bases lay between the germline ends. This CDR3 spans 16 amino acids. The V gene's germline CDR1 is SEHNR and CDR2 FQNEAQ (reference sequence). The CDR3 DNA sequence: TGTGCCAGCAGCTTAGAGGGGGGCCCGCCTCTCGACGAGCAGTACTTC. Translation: CASSLEGGPPLDEQYF.